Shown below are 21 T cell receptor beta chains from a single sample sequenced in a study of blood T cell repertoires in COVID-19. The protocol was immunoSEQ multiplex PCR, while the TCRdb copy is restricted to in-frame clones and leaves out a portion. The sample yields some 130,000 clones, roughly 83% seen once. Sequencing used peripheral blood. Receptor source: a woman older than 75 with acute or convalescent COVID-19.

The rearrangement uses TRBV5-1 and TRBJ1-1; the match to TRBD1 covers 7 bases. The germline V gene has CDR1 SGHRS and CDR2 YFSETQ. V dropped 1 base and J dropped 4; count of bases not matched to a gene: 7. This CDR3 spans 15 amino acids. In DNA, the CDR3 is TGCGCCAGCAGCTTGACAGGGGTGGGTGGCACTGAAGCTTTCTTT. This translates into CASSLTGVGGTEAFF. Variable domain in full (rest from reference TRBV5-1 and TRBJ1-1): KAGVTQTPRYLIKTRGQQVTLSCSPISGHRSVSWYQQTPGQGLQFLFEYFSETQRNKGNFPGRFSGRQFSNSRSEMNVSTLELGDSALYLCASSLTGVGGTEAFFGQGTRLTVV.

This CDR3 reads CASSYKHQGFSTEAFF. The CDR3, as DNA: TGTGCCAGCAGCTATAAGCACCAGGGATTTAGCACTGAAGCTTTCTTT. The V call is TRBV7-8, the J call TRBJ1-1, with a possible D match to TRBD1 (5 bases). The CDR3 is 16 residues long. Per germline, CDR1 SGHVS and CDR2 FQNEAQ. V was shortened by 4 bases and J by 4 bases, with 19 bases between the two germline ends.

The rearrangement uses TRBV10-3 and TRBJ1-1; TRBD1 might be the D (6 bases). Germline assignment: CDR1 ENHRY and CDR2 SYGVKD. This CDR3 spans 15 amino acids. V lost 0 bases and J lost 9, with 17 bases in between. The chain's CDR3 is CAISESKGGWQKAFF. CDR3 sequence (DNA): TGTGCCATCAGTGAGTCGAAGGGGGGGTGGCAGAAAGCTTTCTTT.

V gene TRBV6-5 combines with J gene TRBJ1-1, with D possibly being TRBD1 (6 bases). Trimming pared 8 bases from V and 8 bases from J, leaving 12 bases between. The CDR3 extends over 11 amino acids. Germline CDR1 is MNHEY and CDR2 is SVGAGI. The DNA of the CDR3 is TGTGCCAGCGGAAGTCAGGGGGAAGCTTTCTTT. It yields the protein CASGSQGEAFF.

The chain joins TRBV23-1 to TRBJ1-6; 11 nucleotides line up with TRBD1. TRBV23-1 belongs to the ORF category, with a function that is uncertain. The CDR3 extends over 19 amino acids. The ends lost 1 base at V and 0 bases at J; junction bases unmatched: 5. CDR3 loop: CASSQWGQGESSYNSPLHF. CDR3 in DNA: TGCGCCAGCAGTCAATGGGGACAGGGGGAAAGCTCCTATAATTCACCCCTCCACTTT.

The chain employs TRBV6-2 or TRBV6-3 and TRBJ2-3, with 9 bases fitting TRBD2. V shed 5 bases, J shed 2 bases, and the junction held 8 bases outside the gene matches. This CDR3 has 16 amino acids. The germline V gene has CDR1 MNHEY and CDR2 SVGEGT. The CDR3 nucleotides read TGTGCCAGCAGTCTAGATAGCGGGAGATTCACAGATACGCAGTATTTT. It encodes CASSLDSGRFTDTQYF.

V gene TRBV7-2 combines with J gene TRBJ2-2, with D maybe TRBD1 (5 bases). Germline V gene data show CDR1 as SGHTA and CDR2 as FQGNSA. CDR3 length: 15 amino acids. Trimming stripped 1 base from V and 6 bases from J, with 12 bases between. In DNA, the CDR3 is TGTGCCAGCAGCTTAGTGTACAGGTTTCCCGGGGAGCTGTTTTTT. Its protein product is CASSLVYRFPGELFF.

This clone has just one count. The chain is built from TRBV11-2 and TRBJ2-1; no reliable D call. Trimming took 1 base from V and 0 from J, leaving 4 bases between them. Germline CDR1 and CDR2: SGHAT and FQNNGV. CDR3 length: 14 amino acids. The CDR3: CASSLASSYNEQFF. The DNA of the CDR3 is TGTGCCAGCAGCTTAGCGAGCTCCTACAATGAGCAGTTCTTC.

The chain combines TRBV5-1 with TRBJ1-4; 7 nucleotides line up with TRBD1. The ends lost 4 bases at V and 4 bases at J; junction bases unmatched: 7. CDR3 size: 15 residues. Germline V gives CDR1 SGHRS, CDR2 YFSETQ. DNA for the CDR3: TGCGCCAGCAGCCAGCCGGGACAGAGTAATGAAAAACTGTTTTTT. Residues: CASSQPGQSNEKLFF.

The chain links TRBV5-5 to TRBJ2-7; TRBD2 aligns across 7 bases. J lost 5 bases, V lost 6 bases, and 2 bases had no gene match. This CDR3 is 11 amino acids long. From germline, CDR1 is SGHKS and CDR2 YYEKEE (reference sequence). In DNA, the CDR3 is TGTGCCAGCACCGGGGGGAACGAGCAGTACTTC. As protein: CASTGGNEQYF. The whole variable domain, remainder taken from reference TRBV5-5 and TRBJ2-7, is DAGVTQSPTHLIKTRGQQVTLRCSPISGHKSVSWYQQVLGQGPQFIFQYYEKEERGRGNFPDRFSARQFPNYSSELNVNALLLGDSALYLCASTGGNEQYFGPGTRLTVT.

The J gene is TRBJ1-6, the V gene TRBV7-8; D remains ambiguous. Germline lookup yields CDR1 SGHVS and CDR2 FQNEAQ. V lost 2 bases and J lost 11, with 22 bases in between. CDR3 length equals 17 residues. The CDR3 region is CASSLRPPQVSGAPLHF. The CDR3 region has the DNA TGTGCCAGCAGCTTACGACCCCCTCAGGTGTCTGGCGCACCCCTCCACTTT.

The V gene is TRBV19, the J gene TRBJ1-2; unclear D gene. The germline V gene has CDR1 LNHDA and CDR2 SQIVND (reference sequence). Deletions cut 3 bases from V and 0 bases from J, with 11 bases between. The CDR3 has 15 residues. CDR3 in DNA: TGTGCCAGTAGTATTTCGGGAAGAGCTAACTATGGCTACACCTTC. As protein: CASSISGRANYGYTF.

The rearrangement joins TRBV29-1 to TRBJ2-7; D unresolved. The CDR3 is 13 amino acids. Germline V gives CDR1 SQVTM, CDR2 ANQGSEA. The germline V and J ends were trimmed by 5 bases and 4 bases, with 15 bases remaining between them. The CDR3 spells CSVYEAPQYEQYF. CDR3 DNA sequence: TGCAGCGTTTACGAGGCCCCTCAATACGAGCAGTACTTC.

Here the CDR3 reads CASSFGQSNTGELFF. The CDR3 DNA follows: TGCGCCAGCAGCTTCGGACAGTCGAACACCGGGGAGCTGTTTTTT. The chain uses TRBV5-1 and TRBJ2-2, with D tentatively TRBD1 (6 bases). CDR3 size: 15 residues. V was cut by 2 bases and J by 0 bases, with 8 bases left in between. Germline V gene sequence: CDR1 SGHRS, CDR2 YFSETQ.

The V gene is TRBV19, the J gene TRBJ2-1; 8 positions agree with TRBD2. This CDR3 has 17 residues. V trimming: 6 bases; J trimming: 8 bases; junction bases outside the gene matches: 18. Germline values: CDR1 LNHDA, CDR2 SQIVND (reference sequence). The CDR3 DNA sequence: TGTGCCAGTAGCCATCCTTTAGGGAGCGGGAGTAGCTATGAGCAGTTCTTC. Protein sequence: CASSHPLGSGSSYEQFF. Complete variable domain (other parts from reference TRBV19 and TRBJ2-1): DGGITQSPKYLFRKEGQNVTLSCEQNLNHDAMYWYRQDPGQGLRLIYYSQIVNDFQKGDIAEGYSVSREKKESFPLTVTSAQKNPTAFYLCASSHPLGSGSSYEQFFGPGTRLTVL.

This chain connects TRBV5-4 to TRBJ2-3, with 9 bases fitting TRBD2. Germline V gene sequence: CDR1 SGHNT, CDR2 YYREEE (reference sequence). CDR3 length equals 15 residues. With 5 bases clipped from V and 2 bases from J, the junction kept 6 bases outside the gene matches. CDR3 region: CASSRSGGATDTQYF. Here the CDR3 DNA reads TGTGCCAGCAGTCGTAGCGGGGGCGCCACAGATACGCAGTATTTT.

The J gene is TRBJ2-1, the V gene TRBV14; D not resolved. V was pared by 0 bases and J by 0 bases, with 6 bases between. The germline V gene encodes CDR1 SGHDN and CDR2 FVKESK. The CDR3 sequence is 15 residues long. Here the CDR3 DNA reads TGTGCCAGCAGCCAAGATTTCTTCTCCTACAATGAGCAGTTCTTC. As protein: CASSQDFFSYNEQFF.

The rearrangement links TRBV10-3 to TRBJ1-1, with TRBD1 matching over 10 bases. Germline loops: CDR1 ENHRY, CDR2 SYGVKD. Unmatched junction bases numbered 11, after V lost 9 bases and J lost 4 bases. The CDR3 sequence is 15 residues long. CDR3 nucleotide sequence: TGTGCCATACACTCCGGGACAGGGGTAGGCACTGAAGCTTTCTTT. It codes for CAIHSGTGVGTEAFF.

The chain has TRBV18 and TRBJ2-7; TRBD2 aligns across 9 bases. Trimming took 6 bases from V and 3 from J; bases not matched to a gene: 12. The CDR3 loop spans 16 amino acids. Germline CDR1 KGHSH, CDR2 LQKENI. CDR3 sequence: CASSPGRSAGGYEQYF. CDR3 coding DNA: TGTGCCAGCTCCCCGGGGCGCTCAGCGGGGGGCTACGAGCAGTACTTC. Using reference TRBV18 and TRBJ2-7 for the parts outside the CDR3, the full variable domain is NAGVMQNPRHLVRRRGQEARLRCSPMKGHSHVYWYRQLPEEGLKFMVYLQKENIIDESGMPKERFSAEFPKEGPSILRIQQVVRGDSAAYFCASSPGRSAGGYEQYFGPGTRLTVT.

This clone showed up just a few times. CDR3 bases: TGTGCCACCAGCCGAAACAGGGGGATCGACACTGAAGCTTTCTTT. The encoded protein is CATSRNRGIDTEAFF. The gene calls are TRBV15 and TRBJ1-1, with TRBD1 matching 8 bases. This CDR3 is built from 15 residues. After removal of 5 bases from V and 3 bases from J, the junction contained 8 bases not matched to a gene. The germline gives CDR1 LNHNV, CDR2 YYDKDF (reference sequence).

The CDR3 protein is CASSFGDPGLAQNEQFF. In nucleotides, the CDR3 is TGTGCCAGCAGCTTTGGGGACCCGGGACTAGCGCAAAATGAGCAGTTCTTC. V usage is TRBV5-4 and J usage is TRBJ2-1, with 10 positions matching TRBD2. The CDR3 runs 17 residues. CDR1 is SGHNT and CDR2 is YYREEE in the germline V gene (reference sequence). The ends lost 2 bases at V and 7 bases at J; junction bases unmatched: 12. The full variable domain, its missing parts supplied by reference TRBV5-4 and TRBJ2-1, is ETGVTQSPTHLIKTRGQQVTLRCSSQSGHNTVSWYQQALGQGPQFIFQYYREEENGRGNFPPRFSGLQFPNYSSELNVNALELDDSALYLCASSFGDPGLAQNEQFFGPGTRLTVL.